This T cell receptor beta chain was recovered during a study of OX40 agonist ivuxolimab in advanced cancers. Study-wide context: Hepatocellular carcinoma, melanoma, renal cell or head and neck cancer occurred in dose-escalation patients.

Study-wide results and limits: People who partly responded at 0.1-3.0 mg/kg had some of the least clonal expansion seen. By week 6 at 0.1 to 3.0 mg/kg, blood CD4+ and CD8+ T cells had expanded clonally.

Profiled with immunoSEQ multiplex PCR; TCRdb holds only in-frame clones, not every one. The sample lists nearly 85,000 clones; 75% to 90% were seen once. For this clone: Its antigen is unidentified.

Autoimmune disease history or systemic immunosuppression led to patients being barred. The TCR sequence derives from an adult with an advanced solid tumor such as melanoma, head and neck, liver or kidney cancer. The material was CD4+ or CD8+ T cells sorted from blood, obtained in a trial of the OX40 agonist ivuxolimab.

CDR3 DNA: TGTGCCAGCAGCCCACAGGGTGGGGGGAAAGAGACCCAGTACTTC. Its translation is CASSPQGGGKETQYF. The chain carries TRBV5-4 and TRBJ2-5; the D gene could be TRBD1 or TRBD2 (6 bases each). Looked up from germline, CDR1 is SGHNT and CDR2 is YYREEE (reference sequence). Trimming stripped 4 bases from V and 3 bases from J, with 16 bases between. The CDR3 consists of 15 residues.